Listed below are T cell receptor beta chains from one sample, sequenced in a study of T-cell reconstitution after alpha-beta-depleted transplantation in children. Each CDR3 protein is one row after TCRdb ran MiXCR on the PCR reads. The sample yields 75,000 to 80,000 distinct CDR3 sequences, approximately 18% seen once. The starting material was PBMCs, mostly from graft donor cells, obtained 360 days after TCRalphabeta/CD19-depleted stem cell transplant. The receptor set was obtained from a male patient aged 2-9 years who had a stem cell transplant for acute lymphoblastic leukemia, so the T cells may come from the graft donor. Both conserved end residues are trimmed from each CDR3. The D gene is left open where the match is weak.

v_call: TRBV4-1
d_call: TRBD2
cdr3_aa: ASSHNLAANTGELF

v_call: TRBV7-9
d_call: TRBD1
cdr3_aa: ASSPTSRDRVEAF

v_call: TRBV11-1
d_call: TRBD2
cdr3_aa: ASSSPFVFAGAHTGELF

v_call: TRBV12-3/TRBV12-4
d_call: TRBD2
cdr3_aa: AFSLALTSSGFFTDTQY

v_call: TRBV3-1
d_call: -
cdr3_aa: ASSQDLGSSYEQY

v_call: TRBV11-2
d_call: -
cdr3_aa: ASSPRKIWETQY

v_call: TRBV5-1
d_call: TRBD2
cdr3_aa: ASSERTSVNTGELF

v_call: TRBV4-1
d_call: -
cdr3_aa: ASSQDRRDLNYGYT

v_call: TRBV12-3/TRBV12-4
d_call: -
cdr3_aa: ASSTLVGRYYNEQF

v_call: TRBV24-1
d_call: TRBD1
cdr3_aa: ATLGQVGYEQY

v_call: TRBV5-1
d_call: -
cdr3_aa: ASSFRSSVVNEQY

v_call: TRBV7-9
d_call: TRBD1
cdr3_aa: ASSHTGDAKF

v_call: TRBV6-5
d_call: TRBD2
cdr3_aa: ASSYQAGPNNEQF

v_call: TRBV5-1
d_call: TRBD1
cdr3_aa: ASSLPGTTGATEAF

v_call: TRBV11-3
d_call: -
cdr3_aa: ASAKGASSYNEQF